The next 7 T cell receptor beta chains were all read from a single sample in a study of T-cell memory formation after mild COVID-19. TCRdb re-analysed the 5' RACE reads in MiXCR, keeping a single row per CDR3 protein. The table lists around 410,000 distinct CDR3 sequences, less than 25% of them singletons. Sequences were obtained from PBMCs or a T cell subset sorted from them (not recorded which). The receptor set was obtained from an adult woman who had mild COVID-19 (a few samples of this study predate the infection). Cell type and time point are not known.

This clonotype was observed at least ten times. The V and J genes are TRBV7-3 and TRBJ2-2; D is possibly TRBD1 or TRBD2 (5 bases each). V was pared by 5 bases and J by 3 bases, with 13 bases between. CDR1 SGHTA and CDR2 FQGTGA come from the germline V gene. This CDR3 has 15 residues. The CDR3 DNA follows: TGTGCCAGCAGCCTCGGTTTGGGGGACACCGGGGAGCTGTTTTTT. Its translation is CASSLGLGDTGELFF. The full variable domain, rest sourced from reference TRBV7-3 and TRBJ2-2, is GAGVSQTPSNKVTEKGKYVELRCDPISGHTALYWYRQSLGQGPEFLIYFQGTGAADDSGLPNDRFFAVRPEGSVSTLKIQRTERGDSAVYLCASSLGLGDTGELFFGEGSRLTVL.

V usage is TRBV16 and J usage is TRBJ1-4; 7 bases map to TRBD1. This CDR3 has 17 residues. Germline loops: CDR1 KGHSY, CDR2 FQNENV. After removal of 2 bases from V and 1 base from J, the junction contained 7 bases not matched to a gene. The CDR3 coding sequence is TGTGCCAGCAGCCAACTCGACAGGGCAGGAACTAATGAAAAACTGTTTTTT. Encoded protein: CASSQLDRAGTNEKLFF.

This clonotype was seen more than once but under ten times. The rearrangement uses TRBV7-9 and TRBJ2-7, with a possible D match to TRBD1 (5 bases). The CDR3 is 15 residues long. Trimming took off 0 bases at V and 5 bases at J, with 14 bases between the two ends. Germline assignment: CDR1 SEHNR and CDR2 FQNEAQ (reference sequence). This CDR3 reads CASSLAGARLNEQYF. DNA for the CDR3: TGTGCCAGCAGCTTAGCTGGGGCCCGGTTGAACGAGCAGTACTTC.

J is TRBJ1-5 and V is TRBV12-3 or TRBV12-4; D perhaps matches TRBD1 (6 bases). The CDR3 length is 15 residues. Between the trimmed V and J ends, which lost 6 bases and 3 bases, there was a span of 15 bases. CDR3 sequence (DNA): TGTGCCAGCAGGTTGGCAGGGGCTTCCAATCAGCCCCAGCATTTT. Amino acid sequence: CASRLAGASNQPQHF.

Written as DNA, the CDR3 is TGCGCCAGCAGCCAAGCCACGTCCGGGCCTCGGTTCTTC. It encodes CASSQATSGPRFF. V usage is TRBV4-1 and J usage is TRBJ2-1; no clear D gene. V dropped 1 base and J dropped 15 bases, with 16 bases sitting between them. Germline V gene sequence: CDR1 MGHRA, CDR2 YSYEKL. The CDR3 contains 13 residues.

In this sample, this clonotype turned up many times. The chain uses TRBV7-9 and TRBJ2-7; D remains unclear. Germline V lookup: CDR1 SEHNR, CDR2 FQNEAQ (reference sequence). V shed 2 bases and J shed 3 bases, with 5 bases lying between them. The CDR3 sequence is 12 residues long. CDR3 DNA: TGTGCCAGCAGCTTACAGATCTACGAGCAGTACTTC. Translation: CASSLQIYEQYF.

The chain has TRBV9 and TRBJ2-3; 8 nucleotides align to TRBD1. CDR1 is SGDLS and CDR2 is YYNGEE in the germline V gene. The V gene end was trimmed by 0 bases and the J gene end by 3 bases; junction bases not matched to a gene: 3. The CDR3 extends over 15 amino acids. CDR3 DNA: TGTGCCAGCAGCGTAGTGACAGGGGAAACAGATACGCAGTATTTT. Amino acid sequence: CASSVVTGETDTQYF.